The 4 T cell receptor beta chains below were found in one sample sequenced in a study of T-cell memory formation after mild COVID-19. TCRdb redid the calling of the 5' RACE reads with MiXCR, one entry per CDR3 protein. Here the sample spans over 300,000 distinct CDR3 sequences, 20% to 25% being singletons. Sequenced input: PBMCs or a T cell subset sorted from them (not recorded which). All receptors derive from a man in his late teens or twenties who had mild COVID-19 (a few samples of this study predate the infection). Cell type and time point are not known.

This clonotype appeared a few times. The chain has TRBV4-3 and TRBJ1-4; TRBD1 matches at 8 bases. CDR3 length equals 15 residues. The V gene's germline CDR1 is LGHNA and CDR2 YSLEER. After removal of 1 base from V and 10 bases from J, the junction contained 8 bases not matched to a gene. CDR3 loop: CASSQVAGTGRKLFF. CDR3 nucleotides: TGCGCCAGCAGCCAAGTAGCCGGGACAGGACGAAAACTGTTTTTT.

This clonotype was seen more than once but under ten times. V gene TRBV2 combines with J gene TRBJ1-6, with 9 bases aligning to TRBD1. The germline V gene encodes CDR1 SNHLY and CDR2 FYNNEI. This CDR3 region has 12 residues. V was pared by 8 bases and J by 12 bases, with 5 bases of the junction left unmatched. CDR3 sequence (DNA): TGTGCCAGCGGACAGGGGATAGGACCCCTCCACTTT. It encodes CASGQGIGPLHF.

The chain is built from TRBV5-1 and TRBJ2-3; D remains ambiguous. There are 13 residues in the CDR3. Germline V gene data show CDR1 as SGHRS and CDR2 as YFSETQ. Between the trimmed V and J ends, which lost 4 bases and 6 bases, there was a span of 12 bases. CDR3 in amino acids: CASSPPIGDTQYF. As DNA, the CDR3 is TGCGCCAGCAGCCCCCCGATCGGGGATACGCAGTATTTT.

This clonotype showed up just a few times. The J gene is TRBJ2-7, the V gene TRBV7-2, with 7 bases fitting TRBD2. The junction had 4 bases not matched to a gene; V was cut back by 3 bases and J by 2 bases. The CDR3 is 14 amino acids. Germline loops: CDR1 SGHTA, CDR2 FQGNSA. The CDR3 here is CASSFPGLPYEQYF. In DNA form, the CDR3 reads TGTGCCAGCAGCTTTCCGGGACTACCCTACGAGCAGTACTTC.